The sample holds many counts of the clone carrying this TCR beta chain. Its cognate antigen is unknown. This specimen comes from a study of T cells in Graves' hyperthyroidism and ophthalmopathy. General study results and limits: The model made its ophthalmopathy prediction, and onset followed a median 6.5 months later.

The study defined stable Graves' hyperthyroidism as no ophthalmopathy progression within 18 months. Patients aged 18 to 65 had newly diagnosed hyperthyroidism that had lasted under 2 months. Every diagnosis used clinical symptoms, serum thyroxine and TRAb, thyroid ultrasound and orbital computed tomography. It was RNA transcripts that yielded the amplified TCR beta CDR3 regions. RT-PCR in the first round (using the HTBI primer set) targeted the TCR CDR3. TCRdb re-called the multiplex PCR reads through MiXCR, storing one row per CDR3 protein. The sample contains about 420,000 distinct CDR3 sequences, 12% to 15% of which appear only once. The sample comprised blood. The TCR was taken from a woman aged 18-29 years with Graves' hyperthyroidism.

For the CDR3, the DNA is TGTGCCAGCAGCTTAGAGGGACTTGCGGGGGAGCAGTTCTTC. It codes for CASSLEGLAGEQFF. This sequence joins TRBV7-2 and TRBJ2-1; TRBD2 is a possible D gene (6 bases). Trimming took off 1 base at V and 10 bases at J, with 14 bases between the two ends. This CDR3 has 14 amino acids. Germline values: CDR1 SGHTA, CDR2 FQGNSA.